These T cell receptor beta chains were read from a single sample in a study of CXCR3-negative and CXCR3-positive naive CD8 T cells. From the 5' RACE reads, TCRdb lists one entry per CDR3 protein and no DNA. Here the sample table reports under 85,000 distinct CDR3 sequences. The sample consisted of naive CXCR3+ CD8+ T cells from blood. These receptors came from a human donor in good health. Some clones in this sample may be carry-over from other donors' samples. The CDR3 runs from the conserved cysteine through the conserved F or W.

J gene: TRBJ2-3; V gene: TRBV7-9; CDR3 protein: CASSQSPPVADTQYF
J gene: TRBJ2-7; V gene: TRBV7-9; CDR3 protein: CASSARDRAYEQYF
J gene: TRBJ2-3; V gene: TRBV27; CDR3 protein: CASSLPPTAAGTQPSTDTQYF
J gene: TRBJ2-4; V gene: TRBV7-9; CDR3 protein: CASSLATGAVALAKNIQYF
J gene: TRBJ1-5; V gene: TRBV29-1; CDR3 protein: CSVDKTGGVGNQPQHF
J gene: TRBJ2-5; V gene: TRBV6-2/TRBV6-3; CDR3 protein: CASSWPLGTGDSGETQYF
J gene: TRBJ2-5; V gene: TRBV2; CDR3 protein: CASSGSFDTQETQYF
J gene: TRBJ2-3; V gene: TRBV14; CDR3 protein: CASSQAYSGGAEDTQYF
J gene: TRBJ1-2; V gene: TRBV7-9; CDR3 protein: CASSQVGQVNYGYTF
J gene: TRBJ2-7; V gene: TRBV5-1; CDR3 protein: CASCDQGSYEQYF
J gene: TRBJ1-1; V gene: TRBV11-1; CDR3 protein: CASSHGGQGDTEAFF
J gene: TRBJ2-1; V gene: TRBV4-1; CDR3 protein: CASSQEGVAGNYEQFF
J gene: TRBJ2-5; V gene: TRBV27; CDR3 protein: CASSLLVAGEETQYF
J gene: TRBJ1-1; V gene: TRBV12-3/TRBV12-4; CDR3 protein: CASSLGSTEAFF
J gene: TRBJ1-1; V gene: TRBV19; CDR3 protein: CASSPRTGGFAEAFF
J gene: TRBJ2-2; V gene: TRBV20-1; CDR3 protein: CSARVAPGGDTGELFF
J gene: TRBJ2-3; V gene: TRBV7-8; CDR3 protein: CASSLDPPSTDTQYF
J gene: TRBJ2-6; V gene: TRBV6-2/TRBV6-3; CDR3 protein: CASSPEGESNVLTF
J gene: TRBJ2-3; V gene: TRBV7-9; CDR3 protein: CASSLGPTGGTDTQYF
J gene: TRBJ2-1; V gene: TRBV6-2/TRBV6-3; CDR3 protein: CASSYGRSEQFF
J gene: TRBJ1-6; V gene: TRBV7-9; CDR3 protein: CASDPERGLGNSPLHF
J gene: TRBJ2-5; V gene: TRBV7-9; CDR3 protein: CASSSRTGLAGETQYF
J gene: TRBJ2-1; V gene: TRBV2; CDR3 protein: CASSDGGWYNEQFF
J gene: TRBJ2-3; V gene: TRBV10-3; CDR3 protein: CAISDRTDTQYF
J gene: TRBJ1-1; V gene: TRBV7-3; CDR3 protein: CASSLQGDTEAFF
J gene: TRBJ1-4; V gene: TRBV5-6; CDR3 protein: CASSWVGSNEKLFF
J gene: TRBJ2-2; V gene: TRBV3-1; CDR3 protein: CASSLNYRTENTGELFF
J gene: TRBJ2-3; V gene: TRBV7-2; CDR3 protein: CASSLRRAGFTDTQYF
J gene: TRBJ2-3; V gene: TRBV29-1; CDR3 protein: CSGGPGQGDFSTDTQYF
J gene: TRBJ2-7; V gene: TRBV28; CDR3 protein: CASSVAGQGYEQYF
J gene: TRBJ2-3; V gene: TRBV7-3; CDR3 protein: CASSLVRRSSTDTQYF
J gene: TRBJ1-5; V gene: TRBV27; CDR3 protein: CATSDRGNQPQHF
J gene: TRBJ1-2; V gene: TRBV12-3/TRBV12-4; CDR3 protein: CASSPPGTANYGYTF
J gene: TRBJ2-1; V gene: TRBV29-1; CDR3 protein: CSVGPGLAGAAYNEQFF
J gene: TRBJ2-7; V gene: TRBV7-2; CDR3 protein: CASSYLSYEQYF
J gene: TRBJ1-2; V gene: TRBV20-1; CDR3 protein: CSAGQAANYGYTF
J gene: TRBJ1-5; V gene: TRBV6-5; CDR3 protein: CASSYGGGSNQPQHF
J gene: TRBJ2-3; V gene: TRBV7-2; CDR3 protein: CASSLVAGTSTDTQYF
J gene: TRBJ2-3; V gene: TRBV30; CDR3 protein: CAWSVVRPPSTDTQYF
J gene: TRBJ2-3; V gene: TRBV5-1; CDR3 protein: CASGLDVPDTQYF
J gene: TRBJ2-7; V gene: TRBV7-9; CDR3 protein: CASSLEGAREQYF
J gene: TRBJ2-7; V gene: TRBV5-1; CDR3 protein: CASRLTGTDEQYF
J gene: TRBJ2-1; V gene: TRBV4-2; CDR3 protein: CASRTGLEQFF
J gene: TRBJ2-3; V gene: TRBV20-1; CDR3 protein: CSAGGELAGPSTDTQYF
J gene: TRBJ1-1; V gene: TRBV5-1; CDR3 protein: CASSGDREGNTEAFF
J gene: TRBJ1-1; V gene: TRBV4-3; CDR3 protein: CASSQDPGGNTEAFF
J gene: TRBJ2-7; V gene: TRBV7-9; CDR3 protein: CASSPAGQTSSYEQYF
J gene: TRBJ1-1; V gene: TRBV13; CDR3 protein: CASSLAGTGGTEAFF
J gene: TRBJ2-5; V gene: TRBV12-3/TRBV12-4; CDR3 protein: CASSLTGLAGEEETQYF
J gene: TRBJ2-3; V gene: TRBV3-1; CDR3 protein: CASSQGRRLGTDTQYF
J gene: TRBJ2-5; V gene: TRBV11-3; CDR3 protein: CASSYGTSGGDQETQYF
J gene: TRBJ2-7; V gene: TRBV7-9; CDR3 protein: CASTGVPYEQYF
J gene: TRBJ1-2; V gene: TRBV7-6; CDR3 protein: CASSFGTGNGYTF
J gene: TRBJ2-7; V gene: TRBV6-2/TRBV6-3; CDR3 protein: CASSSRDGPYEQYF